This TCR beta chain was sequenced in a study of shared clonotypes between healthy human individuals. This clone was seen only once. Template amounts of around 300 ng DNA, about 30,000 T cell genomes, were employed in unsorted PBMC replicate PCRs. Assay: immunoSEQ multiplex PCR; the TCRdb copy retains only in-frame clones and omits some. The repertoire has about 520,000 clones, approximately 84% of them found once; the top ten carry roughly 13%. The CDR3 sequence is 16 residues long. Looked up from germline, CDR1 is LGHNA and CDR2 is YSLEER. J gave up 4 bases and V 3 bases, and 7 bases lay outside the gene matches.

The sample consisted of PBMCs. The receptor's source is a woman aged 40-49 years in good health. Some clones in this sample may be carry-over from other donors' samples. The chain is built from TRBV4-3 and TRBJ2-1, with TRBD2 matching 9 bases. CDR3 residues: CASSHPGLAEYNEQFF. The CDR3 region has the DNA TGCGCCAGCAGCCACCCGGGACTAGCAGAGTACAATGAGCAGTTCTTC.